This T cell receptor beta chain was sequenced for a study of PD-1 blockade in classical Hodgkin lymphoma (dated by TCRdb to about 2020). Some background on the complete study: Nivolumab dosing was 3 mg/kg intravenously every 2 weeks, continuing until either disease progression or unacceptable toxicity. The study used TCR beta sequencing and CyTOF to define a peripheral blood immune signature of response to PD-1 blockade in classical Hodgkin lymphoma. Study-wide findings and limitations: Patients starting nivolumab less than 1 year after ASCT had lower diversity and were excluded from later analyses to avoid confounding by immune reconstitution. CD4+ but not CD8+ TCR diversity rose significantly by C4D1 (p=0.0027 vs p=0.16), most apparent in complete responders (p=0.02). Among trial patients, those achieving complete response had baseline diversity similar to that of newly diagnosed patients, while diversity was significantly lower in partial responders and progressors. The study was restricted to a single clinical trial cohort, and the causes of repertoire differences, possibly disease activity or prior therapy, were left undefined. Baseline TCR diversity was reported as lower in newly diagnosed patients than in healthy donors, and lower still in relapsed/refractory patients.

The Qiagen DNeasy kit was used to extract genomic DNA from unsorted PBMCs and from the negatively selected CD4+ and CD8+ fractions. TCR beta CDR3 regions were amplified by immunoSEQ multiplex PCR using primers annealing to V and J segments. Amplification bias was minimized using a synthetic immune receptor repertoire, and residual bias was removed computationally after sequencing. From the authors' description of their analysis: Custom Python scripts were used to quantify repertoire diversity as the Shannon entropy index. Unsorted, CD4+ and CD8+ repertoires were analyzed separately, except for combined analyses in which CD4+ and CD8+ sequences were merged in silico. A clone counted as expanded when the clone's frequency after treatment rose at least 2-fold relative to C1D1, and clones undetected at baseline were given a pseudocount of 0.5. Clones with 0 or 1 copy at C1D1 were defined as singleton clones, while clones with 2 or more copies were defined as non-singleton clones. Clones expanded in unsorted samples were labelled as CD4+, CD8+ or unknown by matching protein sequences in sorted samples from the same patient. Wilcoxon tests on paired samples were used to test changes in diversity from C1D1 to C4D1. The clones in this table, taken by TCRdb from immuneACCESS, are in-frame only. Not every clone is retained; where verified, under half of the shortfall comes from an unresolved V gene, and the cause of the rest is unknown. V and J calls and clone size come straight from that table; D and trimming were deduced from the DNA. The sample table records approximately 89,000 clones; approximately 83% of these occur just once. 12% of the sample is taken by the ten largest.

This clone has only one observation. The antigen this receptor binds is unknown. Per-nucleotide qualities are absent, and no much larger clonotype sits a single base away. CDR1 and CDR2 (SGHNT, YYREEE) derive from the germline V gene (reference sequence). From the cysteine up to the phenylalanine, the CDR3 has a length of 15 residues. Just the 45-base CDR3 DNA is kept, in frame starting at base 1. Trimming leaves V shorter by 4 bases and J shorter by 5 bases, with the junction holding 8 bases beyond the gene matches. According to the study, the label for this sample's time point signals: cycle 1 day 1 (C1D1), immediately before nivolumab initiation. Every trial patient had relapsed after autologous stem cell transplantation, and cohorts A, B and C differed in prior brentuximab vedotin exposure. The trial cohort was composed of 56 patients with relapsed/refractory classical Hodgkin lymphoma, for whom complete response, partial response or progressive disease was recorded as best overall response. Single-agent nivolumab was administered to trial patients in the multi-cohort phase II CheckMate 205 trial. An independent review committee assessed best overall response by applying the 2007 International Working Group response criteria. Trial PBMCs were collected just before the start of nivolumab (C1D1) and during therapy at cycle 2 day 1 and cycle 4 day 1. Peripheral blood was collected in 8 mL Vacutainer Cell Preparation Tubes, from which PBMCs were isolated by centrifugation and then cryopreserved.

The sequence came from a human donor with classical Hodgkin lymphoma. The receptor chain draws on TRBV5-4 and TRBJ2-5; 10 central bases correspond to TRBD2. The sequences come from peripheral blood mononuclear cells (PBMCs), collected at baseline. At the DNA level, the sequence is TGTGCCAGCAGCCGCCAAGCGGGAGGGCAGGAGACCCAGTACTTC. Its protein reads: CASSRQAGGQETQYF. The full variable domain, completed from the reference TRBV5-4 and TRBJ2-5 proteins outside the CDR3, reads ETGVTQSPTHLIKTRGQQVTLRCSSQSGHNTVSWYQQALGQGPQFIFQYYREEENGRGNFPPRFSGLQFPNYSSELNVNALELDDSALYLCASSRQAGGQETQYFGPGTRLLVL.